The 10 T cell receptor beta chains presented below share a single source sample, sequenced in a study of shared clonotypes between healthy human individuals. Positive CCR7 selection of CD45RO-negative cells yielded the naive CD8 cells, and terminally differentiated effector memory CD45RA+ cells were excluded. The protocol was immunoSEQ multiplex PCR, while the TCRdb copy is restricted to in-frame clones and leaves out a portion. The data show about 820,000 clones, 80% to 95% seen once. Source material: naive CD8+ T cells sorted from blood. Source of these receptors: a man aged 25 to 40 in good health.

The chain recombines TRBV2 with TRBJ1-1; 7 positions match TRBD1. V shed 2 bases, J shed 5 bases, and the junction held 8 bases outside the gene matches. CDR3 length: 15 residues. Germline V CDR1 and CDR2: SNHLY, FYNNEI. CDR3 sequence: CASSEYATGLTEAFF. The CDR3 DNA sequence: TGTGCCAGCAGTGAATATGCGACAGGGTTGACTGAAGCTTTCTTT.

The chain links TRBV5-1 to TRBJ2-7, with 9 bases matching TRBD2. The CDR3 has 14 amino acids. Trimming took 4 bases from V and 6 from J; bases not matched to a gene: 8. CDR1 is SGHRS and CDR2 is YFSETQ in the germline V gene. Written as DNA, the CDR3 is TGCGCCAGCAGCCCTTTTAGCGGGAGCGGCGAGCAGTACTTC. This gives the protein CASSPFSGSGEQYF.

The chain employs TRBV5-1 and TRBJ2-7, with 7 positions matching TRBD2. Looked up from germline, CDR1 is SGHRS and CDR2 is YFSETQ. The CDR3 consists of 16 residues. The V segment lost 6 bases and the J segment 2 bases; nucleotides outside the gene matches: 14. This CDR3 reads CASNQVPGLTTYEQYF. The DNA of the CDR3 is TGCGCCAGCAATCAAGTCCCGGGACTAACGACCTACGAGCAGTACTTC. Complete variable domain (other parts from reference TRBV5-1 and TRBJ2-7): KAGVTQTPRYLIKTRGQQVTLSCSPISGHRSVSWYQQTPGQGLQFLFEYFSETQRNKGNFPGRFSGRQFSNSRSEMNVSTLELGDSALYLCASNQVPGLTTYEQYFGPGTRLTVT.

CDR3 nucleotide sequence: TGTGCCAGCAGTTACCCTAACTCTGGAAACACCATATATTTT. Translating gives CASSYPNSGNTIYF. This sequence joins TRBV6-6 and TRBJ1-3; D unclear. The CDR3 runs to 14 residues. Between the trimmed V and J ends, which lost 2 bases and 0 bases, there was a span of 5 bases. Germline V gene sequence: CDR1 MNHNY, CDR2 SVGAGI (reference sequence).

This chain's CDR3 is CAIPLPGQGDFLAQYF. CDR3 nucleotide sequence: TGTGCCATCCCGCTCCCGGGACAGGGGGACTTCTTGGCGCAGTATTTT. J is TRBJ2-3 and V is TRBV2; 11 nucleotides line up with TRBD1. Germline V gene sequence: CDR1 SNHLY, CDR2 FYNNEI. The CDR3 covers 16 residues. Trimming removed 10 bases from V and 10 bases from J; junction bases left unmatched: 19.

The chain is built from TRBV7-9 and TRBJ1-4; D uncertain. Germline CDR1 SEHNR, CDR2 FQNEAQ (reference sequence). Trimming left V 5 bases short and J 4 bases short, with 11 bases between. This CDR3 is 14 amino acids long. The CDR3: CASSQDAGNEKLFF. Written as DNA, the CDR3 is TGTGCCAGCAGCCAAGACGCGGGTAATGAAAAACTGTTTTTT. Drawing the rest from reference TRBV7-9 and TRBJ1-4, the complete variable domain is DTGVSQNPRHKITKRGQNVTFRCDPISEHNRLYWYRQTLGQGPEFLTYFQNEAQLEKSRLLSDRFSAERPKGSFSTLEIQRTEQGDSAMYLCASSQDAGNEKLFFGSGTQLSVL.

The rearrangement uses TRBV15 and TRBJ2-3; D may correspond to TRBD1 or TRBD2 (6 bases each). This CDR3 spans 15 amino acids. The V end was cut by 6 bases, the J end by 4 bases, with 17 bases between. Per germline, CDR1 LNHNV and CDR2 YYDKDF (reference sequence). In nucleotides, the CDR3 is TGTGCCACCAGGGTCCCGCAGGGGACTGCAGATACGCAGTATTTT. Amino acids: CATRVPQGTADTQYF.

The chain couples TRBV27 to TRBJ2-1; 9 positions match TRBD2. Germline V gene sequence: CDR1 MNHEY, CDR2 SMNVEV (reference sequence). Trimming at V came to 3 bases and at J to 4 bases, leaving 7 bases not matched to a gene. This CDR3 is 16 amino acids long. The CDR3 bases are TGTGCCAGCAGTTTCCGGAGCGGGGGGCTTTACAATGAGCAGTTCTTC. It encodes CASSFRSGGLYNEQFF.

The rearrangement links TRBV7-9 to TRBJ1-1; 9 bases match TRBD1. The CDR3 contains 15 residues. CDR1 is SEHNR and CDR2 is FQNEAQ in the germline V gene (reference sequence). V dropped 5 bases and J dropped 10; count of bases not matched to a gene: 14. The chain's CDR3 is CASSPPTGTGFLAFF. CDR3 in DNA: TGTGCCAGCAGCCCCCCAACCGGGACAGGGTTCCTAGCTTTCTTT.

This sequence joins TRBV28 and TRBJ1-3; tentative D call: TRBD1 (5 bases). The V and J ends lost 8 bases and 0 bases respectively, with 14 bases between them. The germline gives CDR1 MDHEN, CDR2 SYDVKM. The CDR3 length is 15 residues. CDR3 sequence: CASASRGLSGNTIYF. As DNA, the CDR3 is TGTGCCAGCGCATCTAGGGGCCTCTCTGGAAACACCATATATTTT.